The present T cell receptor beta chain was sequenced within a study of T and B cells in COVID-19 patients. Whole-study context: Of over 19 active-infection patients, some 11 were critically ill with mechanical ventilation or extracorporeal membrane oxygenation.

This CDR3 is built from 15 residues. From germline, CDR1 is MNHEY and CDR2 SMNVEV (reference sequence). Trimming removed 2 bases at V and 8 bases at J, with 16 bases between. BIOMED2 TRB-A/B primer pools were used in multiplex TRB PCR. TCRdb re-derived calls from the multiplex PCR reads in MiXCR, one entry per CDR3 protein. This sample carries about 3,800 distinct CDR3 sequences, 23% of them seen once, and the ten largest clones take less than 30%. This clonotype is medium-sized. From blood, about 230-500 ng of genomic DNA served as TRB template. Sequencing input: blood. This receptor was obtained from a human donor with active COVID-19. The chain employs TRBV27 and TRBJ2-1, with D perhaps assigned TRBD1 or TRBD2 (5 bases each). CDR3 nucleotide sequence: TGTGCCAGCAGTTTAAGGGCAGGGAGTTTCGATGAGCAGTTCTTC. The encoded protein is CASSLRAGSFDEQFF.